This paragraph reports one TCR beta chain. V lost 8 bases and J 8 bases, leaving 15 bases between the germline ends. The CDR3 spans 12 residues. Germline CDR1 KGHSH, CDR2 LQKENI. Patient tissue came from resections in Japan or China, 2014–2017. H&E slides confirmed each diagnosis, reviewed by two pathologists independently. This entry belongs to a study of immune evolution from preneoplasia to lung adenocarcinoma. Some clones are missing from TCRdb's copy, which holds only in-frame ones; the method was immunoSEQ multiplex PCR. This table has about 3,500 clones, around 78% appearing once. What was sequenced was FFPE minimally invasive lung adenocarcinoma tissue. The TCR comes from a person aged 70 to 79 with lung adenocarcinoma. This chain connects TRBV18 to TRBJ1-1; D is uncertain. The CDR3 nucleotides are TGTGCCAGCGCCCCGTTGCGTAAAGAAGCTTTCTTT. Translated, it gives CASAPLRKEAFF.